This T cell receptor beta chain stems from a study of patients and donors after allogeneic stem cell transplantation. The germline V gene encodes CDR1 ENHRY and CDR2 SYGVKD. The CDR3 extends over 13 amino acids. Deletions cut 11 bases from V and 6 bases from J, with 19 bases between. This clonotype was seen more than once but under ten times. TCRdb re-derived calls from the RT-PCR reads in MiXCR, one entry per CDR3 protein. The sample lists about 960,000 distinct CDR3 sequences; roughly 18% were seen once. The clonotype was recovered from a human donor who was either an allogeneic HSCT recipient or a stem cell or donor lymphocyte infusion donor (not recorded which). It is not recorded whose cells these are; they may come from a transplant donor. This chain connects TRBV10-3 to TRBJ1-2; weak D call: TRBD1 (5 bases). Material for sequencing was blood, either unsorted or a sorted T cell fraction (not recorded which). CDR3: CAFQKDKGHGYTF. DNA for the CDR3: TGTGCCTTCCAGAAGGACAAAGGCCATGGCTACACCTTC.